This note documents a single TCR beta chain sequence. Its antigen is unidentified. The data are from a study of OX40 agonist ivuxolimab in advanced cancers. Study overall: Under the entry rules, prior anti-PD-1, anti-PD-L1 or anti-CTLA-4 therapy was allowed, and 40% had some. Whole-study findings and limits: At doses 0.1 to 3.0 mg/kg, CD4+ and CD8+ clones expanded. Low normalized clonal expansion also occurred in some nonresponding patients.

Profiled with immunoSEQ multiplex PCR; TCRdb holds only in-frame clones, not every one. The sample records 70,000 to 90,000 clones, 85% to 90% being singletons. The CDR3 is 16 amino acids. Germline CDR1 reads MNHNS; CDR2 reads SASEGT. Trimming took 1 base from V and 5 from J; bases not matched to a gene: 8. This chain connects TRBV6-1 to TRBJ1-5; TRBD1 agrees at 7 bases. Sequenced here: CD4+ or CD8+ T cells sorted from blood, sampled in a trial of the OX40 agonist ivuxolimab. This sequence was found in an adult with an advanced solid tumor such as melanoma, head and neck, liver or kidney cancer. CDR3 in DNA: TGTGCCAGCAGTGAAGACCGGACAGGCGTAGATCAGCCCCAGCATTTT. As protein: CASSEDRTGVDQPQHF.